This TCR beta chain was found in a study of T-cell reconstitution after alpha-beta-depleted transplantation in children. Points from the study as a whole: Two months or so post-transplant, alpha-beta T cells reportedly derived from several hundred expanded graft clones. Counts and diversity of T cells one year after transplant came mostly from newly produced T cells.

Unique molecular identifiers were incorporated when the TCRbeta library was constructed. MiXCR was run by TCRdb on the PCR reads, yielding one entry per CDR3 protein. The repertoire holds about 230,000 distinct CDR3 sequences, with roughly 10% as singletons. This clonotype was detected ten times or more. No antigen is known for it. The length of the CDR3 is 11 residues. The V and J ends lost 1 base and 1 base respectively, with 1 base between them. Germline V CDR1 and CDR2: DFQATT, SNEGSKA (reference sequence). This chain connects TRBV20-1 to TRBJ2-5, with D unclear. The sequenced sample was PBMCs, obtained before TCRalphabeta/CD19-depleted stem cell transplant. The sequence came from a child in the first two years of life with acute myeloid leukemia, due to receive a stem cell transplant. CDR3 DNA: TGCAGTGCTAGAGTCCAAGAGACCCAGTACTTC. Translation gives CSARVQETQYF.